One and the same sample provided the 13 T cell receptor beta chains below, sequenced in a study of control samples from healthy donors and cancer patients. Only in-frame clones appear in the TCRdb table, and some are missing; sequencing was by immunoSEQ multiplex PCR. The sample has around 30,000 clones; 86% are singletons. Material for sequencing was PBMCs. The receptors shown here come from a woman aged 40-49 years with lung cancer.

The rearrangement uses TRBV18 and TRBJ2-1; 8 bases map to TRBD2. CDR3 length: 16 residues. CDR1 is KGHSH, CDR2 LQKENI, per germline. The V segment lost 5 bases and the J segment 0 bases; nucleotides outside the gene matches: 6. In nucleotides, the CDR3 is TGTGCCAGCTCAGAATTAGCGGGGAACTCCTACAATGAGCAGTTCTTC. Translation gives CASSELAGNSYNEQFF.

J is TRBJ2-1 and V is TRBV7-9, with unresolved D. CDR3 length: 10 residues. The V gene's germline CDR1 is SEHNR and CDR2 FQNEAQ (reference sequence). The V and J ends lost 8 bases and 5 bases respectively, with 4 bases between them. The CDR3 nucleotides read TGTGCCAGCGGGAACAATGAGCAGTTCTTC. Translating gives CASGNNEQFF.

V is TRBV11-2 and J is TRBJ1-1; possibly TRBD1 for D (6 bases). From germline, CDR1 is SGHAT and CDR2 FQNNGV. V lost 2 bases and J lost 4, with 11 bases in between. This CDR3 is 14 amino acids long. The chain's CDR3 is CASSLLQGFTEAFF. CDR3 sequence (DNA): TGTGCCAGCAGCTTATTACAGGGCTTCACTGAAGCTTTCTTT.

The CDR3 here is CASSTDGLNYGYTF. The DNA for the CDR3 is TGTGCCAGCAGCACGGACGGATTAAACTATGGCTACACCTTC. The chain couples TRBV7-2 to TRBJ1-2, with no clear D. Germline V gene data show CDR1 as SGHTA and CDR2 as FQGNSA. V lost 5 bases, J lost 2 bases, and 12 bases lay in between. The CDR3 length is 14 residues.

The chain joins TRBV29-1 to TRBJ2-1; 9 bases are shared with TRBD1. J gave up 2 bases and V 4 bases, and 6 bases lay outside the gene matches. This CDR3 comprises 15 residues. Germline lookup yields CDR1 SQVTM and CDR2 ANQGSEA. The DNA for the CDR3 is TGCAGCGTTGTGGGGGGGACAGGGACCTACAATGAGCAGTTCTTC. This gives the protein CSVVGGTGTYNEQFF.

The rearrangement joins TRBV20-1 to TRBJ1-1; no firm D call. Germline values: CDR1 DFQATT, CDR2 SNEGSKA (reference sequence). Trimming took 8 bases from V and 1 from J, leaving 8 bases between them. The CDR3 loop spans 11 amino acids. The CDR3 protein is CSSDTNTEAFF. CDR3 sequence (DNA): TGCAGTAGCGACACGAACACTGAAGCTTTCTTT.

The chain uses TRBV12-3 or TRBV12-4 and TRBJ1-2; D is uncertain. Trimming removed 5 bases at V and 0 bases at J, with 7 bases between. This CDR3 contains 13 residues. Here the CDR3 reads CASSPQTNYGYTF. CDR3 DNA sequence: TGTGCCAGCAGTCCACAGACTAACTATGGCTACACCTTC.

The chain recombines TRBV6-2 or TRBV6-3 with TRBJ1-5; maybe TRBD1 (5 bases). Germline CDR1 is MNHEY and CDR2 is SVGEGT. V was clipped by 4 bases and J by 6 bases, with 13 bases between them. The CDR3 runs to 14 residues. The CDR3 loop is CASSSSGPRQPQHF. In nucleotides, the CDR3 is TGTGCCAGCAGTTCGTCAGGGCCCCGTCAGCCCCAGCATTTT.

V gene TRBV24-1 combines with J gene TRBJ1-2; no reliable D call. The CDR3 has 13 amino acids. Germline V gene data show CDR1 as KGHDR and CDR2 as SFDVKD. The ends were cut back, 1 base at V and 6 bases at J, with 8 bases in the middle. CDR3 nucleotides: TGTGCCACCAGTGATTTCCTCGGGAATGGCTACACCTTC. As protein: CATSDFLGNGYTF.

The CDR3 DNA follows: TGCGCCAGCAGCCGGCCGGGAGCAACTAATGAAAAACTGTTTTTT. Its protein is CASSRPGATNEKLFF. This chain connects TRBV4-1 to TRBJ1-4; D gene ambiguous. With 4 bases removed from V and 0 bases from J, the gap between germline ends came to 9 bases. This CDR3 comprises 15 residues. Germline values: CDR1 MGHRA, CDR2 YSYEKL.

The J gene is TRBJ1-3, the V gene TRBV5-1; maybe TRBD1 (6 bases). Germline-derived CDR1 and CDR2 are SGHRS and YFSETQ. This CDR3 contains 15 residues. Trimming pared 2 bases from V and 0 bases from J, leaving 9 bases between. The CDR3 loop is CASSFGQSSGNTIYF. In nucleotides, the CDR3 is TGCGCCAGCAGCTTCGGACAGAGCTCTGGAAACACCATATATTTT.

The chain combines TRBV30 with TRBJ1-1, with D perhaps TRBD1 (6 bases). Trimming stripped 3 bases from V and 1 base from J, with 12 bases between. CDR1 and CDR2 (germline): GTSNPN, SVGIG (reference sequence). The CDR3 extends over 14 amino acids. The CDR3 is CAWSRTAQNTEAFF. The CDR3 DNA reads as TGTGCCTGGAGCCGGACAGCCCAGAACACTGAAGCTTTCTTT.

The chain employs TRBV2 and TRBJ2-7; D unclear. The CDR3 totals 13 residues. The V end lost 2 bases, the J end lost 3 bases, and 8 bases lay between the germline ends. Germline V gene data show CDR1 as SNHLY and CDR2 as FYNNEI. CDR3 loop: CASSEPADYEQYF. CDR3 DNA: TGTGCCAGCAGTGAACCGGCAGACTACGAGCAGTACTTC.